This T cell receptor (beta chain) stems from a study of post-analysis software for immune sequencing data. Built from TCR beta cDNA, the libraries had unique molecular identifiers in them. TCRdb itself ran the PCR reads through MiXCR, one entry per CDR3 protein. Among approximately 460,000 distinct CDR3 sequences listed, over 35% were seen once. The specimen sequenced was blood. The clonotype was recovered from a girl between 5 and 17 years old with multiple sclerosis.

Written as DNA, the CDR3 is TGTGCCACTAAGCTCAGCAACACTGAAGCTTTCTTT. Translation: CATKLSNTEAFF. The chain has TRBV12-3 or TRBV12-4 and TRBJ1-1; D unresolved. The CDR3 has 12 amino acids. V was clipped by 10 bases and J by 2 bases, with 11 bases between them.